Below are 19 T cell receptor beta chains sequenced from a single sample in a study of blood T cell repertoires in COVID-19. TCRdb's copy holds only in-frame clones and misses some; the assay was immunoSEQ multiplex PCR. Of about 240,000 clones detected, approximately 78% appear once; the ten largest clones hold roughly an eighth. The specimen was peripheral blood. The receptor source for this set is a woman aged 60-70 years with active or convalescent COVID-19.

This sequence joins TRBV10-3 and TRBJ2-5, with 12 bases fitting TRBD1. CDR3 length equals 15 residues. CDR1 ENHRY and CDR2 SYGVKD come from the germline V gene. The trim removed 7 bases at V and 5 bases at J, leaving 8 bases unmatched. CDR3 in amino acids: CAITPGQGAAETQYF. In nucleotides, the CDR3 is TGTGCCATCACCCCGGGACAGGGGGCCGCGGAGACCCAGTACTTC.

The rearrangement joins TRBV7-3 to TRBJ2-3, with 7 bases lining up with TRBD2. The CDR3 spans 14 residues. Germline lookup yields CDR1 SGHTA and CDR2 FQGTGA. Losses at the gene ends were 5 bases for V and 3 bases for J; bases not matched to a gene: 5. The CDR3 spells CASSPTGGTDTQYF. In nucleotides, the CDR3 is TGTGCCAGCAGCCCGACGGGGGGTACAGATACGCAGTATTTT.

The V gene is TRBV5-1, the J gene TRBJ2-1; 8 bases align to TRBD2. There are 20 residues in the CDR3. The junction had 17 bases not matched to a gene; V was cut back by 0 bases and J by 3 bases. Germline lookup yields CDR1 SGHRS and CDR2 YFSETQ. The DNA of the CDR3 is TGCGCCAGCAGCTTGGCCCCGGGAGGGGGGACTACGACGCGCTACAATGAGCAGTTCTTC. Translated: CASSLAPGGGTTTRYNEQFF. Based on the CDR3 plus reference TRBV5-1 and TRBJ2-1, the full variable domain is KAGVTQTPRYLIKTRGQQVTLSCSPISGHRSVSWYQQTPGQGLQFLFEYFSETQRNKGNFPGRFSGRQFSNSRSEMNVSTLELGDSALYLCASSLAPGGGTTTRYNEQFFGPGTRLTVL.

CDR3 DNA sequence: TGTGCCAGCAGCTCCAGAGGGGCGGGGGAGACCCAGTACTTC. This codes for CASSSRGAGETQYF. J is TRBJ2-5 and V is TRBV5-6; maybe TRBD2 (6 bases). Germline-derived CDR1 and CDR2 are SGHDT and YYEEEE. This CDR3 contains 14 residues. Trimming removed 3 bases from V and 5 bases from J, with 14 bases in between.

The CDR3 here is CASSVEGPRSGNTIYF. As DNA, the CDR3 is TGTGCCAGCAGCGTAGAGGGGCCCCGCTCTGGAAACACCATATATTTT. The V and J genes are TRBV9 and TRBJ1-3, with a weak D call TRBD1 (5 bases). Germline CDR1 is SGDLS and CDR2 is YYNGEE. With 0 bases removed from V and 0 bases from J, the gap between germline ends came to 10 bases. CDR3 length: 16 residues.

The gene calls are TRBV9 and TRBJ2-1; the D gene is possibly TRBD2 (5 bases). The CDR3 sequence is 15 residues long. The germline V and J ends were trimmed by 0 bases and 7 bases, with 14 bases remaining between them. Per germline, CDR1 SGDLS and CDR2 YYNGEE. Written as DNA, the CDR3 is TGTGCCAGCAGCGTAGCTCCTAGCCCTCTTAATGAGCAGTTCTTC. Residues: CASSVAPSPLNEQFF.

The chain couples TRBV7-9 to TRBJ2-3, with D possibly TRBD1 on 6 matching bases. Trimming removed 5 bases from V and 2 bases from J, with 14 bases in between. The CDR3 is made up of 15 amino acids. Per germline, CDR1 SEHNR and CDR2 FQNEAQ (reference sequence). CDR3 residues: CASSSRGGTTDTQYF. DNA of the CDR3: TGTGCCAGCAGCAGCCGAGGGGGAACCACAGATACGCAGTATTTT.

This clone was observed once. The chain combines TRBV5-5 with TRBJ1-4; 12 nucleotides agree with TRBD1. Per germline, CDR1 SGHKS and CDR2 YYEKEE (reference sequence). The V segment lost 3 bases and the J segment 5 bases; nucleotides outside the gene matches: 2. The CDR3 sequence is 15 residues long. CDR3 protein: CASSSGTGGNEKLFF. In DNA form, the CDR3 reads TGTGCCAGCAGCTCCGGGACAGGGGGCAATGAAAAACTGTTTTTT.

CDR3 in amino acids: CASSSQGNTGELFF. CDR3 sequence (DNA): TGTGCCAGCAGCTCGCAGGGAAACACCGGGGAGCTGTTTTTT. The V and J genes are TRBV7-2 and TRBJ2-2, with D maybe TRBD1 (5 bases). V lost 4 bases to trimming and J lost 2 bases, with 8 bases between them. The CDR3 has 14 residues. Germline assignment: CDR1 SGHTA and CDR2 FQGNSA.

Regarding this clone: A much larger clone differs from this one at a single base, so this may be a read error. The gene calls are TRBV7-3 and TRBJ2-2; TRBD2 might be the D (6 bases). Germline CDR1 reads SGHTA; CDR2 reads FQGTGA. This CDR3 is 14 amino acids long. V was clipped by 5 bases and J by 2 bases, with 9 bases between them. The CDR3 sequence: CASSPGGNTGELFF. The CDR3 DNA follows: TGTGCCAGCAGCCCCGGGGGAAACACCGGGGAGCTGTTTTTT.

The V call is TRBV7-9, the J call TRBJ1-4, with 10 bases aligning to TRBD1. Germline CDR1 reads SEHNR; CDR2 reads FQNEAQ (reference sequence). V gave up 5 bases and J gave up 8 bases; unmatched junction bases: 5. The CDR3 runs 14 residues. Here the CDR3 reads CASSDRDRGEKLFF. The CDR3, as DNA: TGTGCCAGCAGCGACCGGGACAGGGGAGAAAAACTGTTTTTT. Using reference TRBV7-9 and TRBJ1-4 for the parts outside the CDR3, the full variable domain is DTGVSQNPRHKITKRGQNVTFRCDPISEHNRLYWYRQTLGQGPEFLTYFQNEAQLEKSRLLSDRFSAERPKGSFSTLEIQRTEQGDSAMYLCASSDRDRGEKLFFGSGTQLSVL.

This clone was observed once. The chain combines TRBV6-5 with TRBJ2-1, with TRBD1 matching 10 bases. Germline V CDR1 and CDR2: MNHEY, SVGAGI. This CDR3 comprises 13 residues. V was pared by 6 bases and J by 8 bases, with 4 bases of the junction left unmatched. CDR3 in DNA: TGTGCCAGCAGCGGACAGGGGGTCGATGAGCAGTTCTTC. Protein sequence: CASSGQGVDEQFF.

V is TRBV5-6 and J is TRBJ1-2, with D possibly being TRBD1 (5 bases). Between the trimmed V and J ends, which lost 0 bases and 0 bases, there was a span of 9 bases. The CDR3 runs to 15 residues. Germline CDR1 is SGHDT and CDR2 is YYEEEE. The CDR3 DNA sequence: TGTGCCAGCAGCTTGGTCGGGGGTTCTAACTATGGCTACACCTTC. Translating gives CASSLVGGSNYGYTF.

V gene TRBV11-2 combines with J gene TRBJ2-5; D is unresolved. The CDR3 sequence is 13 residues long. CDR1 SGHAT and CDR2 FQNNGV come from the germline V gene. V was pared by 5 bases and J by 2 bases, with 9 bases between. The CDR3: CASSPRVQETQYF. CDR3 nucleotides: TGTGCCAGCAGCCCACGGGTGCAAGAGACCCAGTACTTC.

This chain uses TRBV4-1 with TRBJ1-2, with D unclear. V lost 6 bases, J lost 7 bases, and 9 bases lay in between. CDR1 is MGHRA, CDR2 YSYEKL, per germline. CDR3 size: 11 residues. CDR3 loop: CASSETSGYTF. The CDR3 nucleotides read TGCGCCAGCAGTGAGACATCTGGCTACACCTTC.

The chain combines TRBV19 with TRBJ1-5; weak D call: TRBD1 (5 bases). The CDR3 is 13 amino acids. Germline CDR1 is LNHDA and CDR2 is SQIVND (reference sequence). V was pared by 6 bases and J by 5 bases, with 11 bases between. In DNA form, the CDR3 reads TGTGCCAGTAGCCCGACAGTCGATCAGCCCCAGCATTTT. Translation: CASSPTVDQPQHF. The full variable domain, in which reference TRBV19 and TRBJ1-5 provide the parts outside the CDR3, is DGGITQSPKYLFRKEGQNVTLSCEQNLNHDAMYWYRQDPGQGLRLIYYSQIVNDFQKGDIAEGYSVSREKKESFPLTVTSAQKNPTAFYLCASSPTVDQPQHFGDGTRLSIL.

This clone was seen a handful of times. The junction and the germline gene differ at one end; a read error may be behind it. Written as DNA, the CDR3 is TGTGCCACCACCCCAGAGATTTCCACGCGGGGAGTCTTC. Its translation: CATTPEISTRGVF. The chain carries TRBV15 and TRBJ2-1; a weak D match, TRBD2 (6 bases). The CDR3 contains 13 residues. Germline V lookup: CDR1 LNHNV, CDR2 YYDKDF (reference sequence).

The sample holds a few counts of this clone. The rearrangement links TRBV4-3 to TRBJ2-7; 8 bases map to TRBD2. The CDR3 contains 16 residues. V lost 0 bases to trimming and J lost 2 bases; unmatched junction nucleotides: 6. CDR1 and CDR2 (germline): LGHNA, YSLEER. The CDR3 reads CASSQDPSGGPYEQYF. The CDR3 DNA reads as TGCGCCAGCAGCCAAGATCCAAGCGGGGGCCCCTACGAGCAGTACTTC.

The V and J genes are TRBV27 and TRBJ2-1; 8 bases align to TRBD2. This CDR3 comprises 17 residues. V gave up 4 bases and J gave up 7 bases; unmatched junction bases: 15. CDR1 and CDR2 (germline): MNHEY, SMNVEV (reference sequence). The CDR3 here is CASSSLSGGGPRNEQFF. DNA of the CDR3: TGTGCCAGCAGTTCCCTGAGTGGCGGGGGGCCCCGAAATGAGCAGTTCTTC.